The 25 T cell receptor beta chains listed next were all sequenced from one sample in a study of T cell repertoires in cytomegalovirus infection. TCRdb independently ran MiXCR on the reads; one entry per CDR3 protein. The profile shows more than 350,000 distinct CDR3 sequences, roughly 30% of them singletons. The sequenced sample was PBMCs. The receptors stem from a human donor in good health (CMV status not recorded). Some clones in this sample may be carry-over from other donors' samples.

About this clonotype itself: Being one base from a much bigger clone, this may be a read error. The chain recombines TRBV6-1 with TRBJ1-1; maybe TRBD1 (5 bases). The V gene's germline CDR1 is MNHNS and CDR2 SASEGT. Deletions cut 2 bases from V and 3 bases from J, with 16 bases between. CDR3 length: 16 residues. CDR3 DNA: TGTGCCAGCAGTGAATTTACGGGGCGGGAGGACACTGAAGCTTTCTTT. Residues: CASSEFTGREDTEAFF.

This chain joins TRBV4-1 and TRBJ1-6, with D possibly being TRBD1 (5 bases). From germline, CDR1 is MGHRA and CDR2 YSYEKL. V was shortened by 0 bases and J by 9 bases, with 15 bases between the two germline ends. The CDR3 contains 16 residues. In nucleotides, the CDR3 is TGCGCCAGCAGCCAAGAGGTGGCGCAGGGAAGTTCACCCCTCCACTTT. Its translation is CASSQEVAQGSSPLHF.

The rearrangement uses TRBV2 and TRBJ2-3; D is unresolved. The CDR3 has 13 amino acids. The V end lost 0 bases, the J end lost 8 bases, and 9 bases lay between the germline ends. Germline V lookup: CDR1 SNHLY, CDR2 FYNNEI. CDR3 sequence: CASSEALAITQYF. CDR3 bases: TGTGCCAGCAGTGAAGCGCTGGCGATTACGCAGTATTTT.

This CDR3 reads CASSDSGGDEQFF. DNA for the CDR3: TGTGCCAGCAGTGATAGCGGGGGCGATGAGCAGTTCTTC. The chain carries TRBV25-1 and TRBJ2-1; 9 bases fit TRBD2. This CDR3 is built from 13 residues. Looked up from germline, CDR1 is MGHDK and CDR2 is SYGVNS. V was clipped by 3 bases and J by 8 bases; unmatched bases: 2. Complete variable domain (other parts from reference TRBV25-1 and TRBJ2-1): EADIYQTPRYLVIGTGKKITLECSQTMGHDKMYWYQQDPGMELHLIHYSYGVNSTEKGDLSSESTVSRIRTEHFPLTLESARPSHTSQYLCASSDSGGDEQFFGPGTRLTVL.

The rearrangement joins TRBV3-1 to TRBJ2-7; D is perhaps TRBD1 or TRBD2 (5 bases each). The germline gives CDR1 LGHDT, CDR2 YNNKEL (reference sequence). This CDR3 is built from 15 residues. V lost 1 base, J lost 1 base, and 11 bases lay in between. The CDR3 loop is CASSQARDASYEQYF. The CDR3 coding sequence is TGTGCCAGCAGCCAAGCTCGGGACGCGTCCTACGAGCAGTACTTC.

DNA of the CDR3: TGTGCCAGCAGCTTAGCAGGCGGGGATCGACTTAGCTCCTATAATTCACCCCTCCACTTT. It is translated as CASSLAGGDRLSSYNSPLHF. V and J are TRBV7-9 and TRBJ1-6; no clear D gene. Trimming removed 0 bases at V and 0 bases at J, with 18 bases between. Germline V CDR1 and CDR2: SEHNR, FQNEAQ (reference sequence). The CDR3 loop spans 20 amino acids.

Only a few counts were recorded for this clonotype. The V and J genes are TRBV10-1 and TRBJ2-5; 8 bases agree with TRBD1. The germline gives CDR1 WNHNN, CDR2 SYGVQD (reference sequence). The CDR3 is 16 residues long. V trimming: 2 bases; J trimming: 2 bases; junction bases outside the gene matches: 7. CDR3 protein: CASSEGQGPEQETQYF. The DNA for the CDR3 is TGCGCCAGCAGTGAGGGACAGGGACCGGAACAAGAGACCCAGTACTTC.

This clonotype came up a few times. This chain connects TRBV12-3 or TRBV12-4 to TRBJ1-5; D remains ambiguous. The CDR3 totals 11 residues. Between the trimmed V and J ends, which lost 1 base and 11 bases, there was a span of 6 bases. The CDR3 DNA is TGTGCCAGCAGTTTAGGAGAAGCCCAGCATTTT. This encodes CASSLGEAQHF.

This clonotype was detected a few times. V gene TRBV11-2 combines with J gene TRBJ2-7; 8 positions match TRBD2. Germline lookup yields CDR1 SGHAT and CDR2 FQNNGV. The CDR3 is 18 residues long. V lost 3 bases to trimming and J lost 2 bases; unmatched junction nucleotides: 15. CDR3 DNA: TGTGCCAGCAGCTTCTTAGGCGGGGGGACCAAGCGAACCTACGAGCAGTACTTC. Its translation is CASSFLGGGTKRTYEQYF. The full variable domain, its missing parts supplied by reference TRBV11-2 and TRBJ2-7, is EAGVAQSPRYKIIEKRQSVAFWCNPISGHATLYWYQQILGQGPKLLIQFQNNGVVDDSQLPKDRFSAERLKGVDSTLKIQPAKLEDSAVYLCASSFLGGGTKRTYEQYFGPGTRLTVT.

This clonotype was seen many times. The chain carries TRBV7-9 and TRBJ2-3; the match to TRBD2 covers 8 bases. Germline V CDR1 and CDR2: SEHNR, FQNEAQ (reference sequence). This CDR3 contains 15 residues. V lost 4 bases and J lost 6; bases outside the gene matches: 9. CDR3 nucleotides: TGTGCCAGCAGCTCCCCCGGGGGGGCGTCTGATACGCAGTATTTT. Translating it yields CASSSPGGASDTQYF.

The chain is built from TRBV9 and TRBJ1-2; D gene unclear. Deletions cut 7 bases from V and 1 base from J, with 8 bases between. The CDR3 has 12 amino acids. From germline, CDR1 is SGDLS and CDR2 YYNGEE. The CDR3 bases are TGTGCCAGCGTCAGGCTTAACTATGGCTACACCTTC. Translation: CASVRLNYGYTF.

The CDR3 nucleotides read TGTGCCAGCAACCTCCGGGACAGGGTGCAAGAGACCCAGTACTTC. Its protein is CASNLRDRVQETQYF. V is TRBV7-6 and J is TRBJ2-5; 9 bases align to TRBD1. In germline, CDR1 is SGHVS, CDR2 FNYEAQ. There are 15 residues in the CDR3. V trimming: 7 bases; J trimming: 2 bases; junction bases outside the gene matches: 8. The full variable domain, with the rest looked up from reference TRBV7-6 and TRBJ2-5, is GAGVSQSPRYKVTKRGQDVALRCDPISGHVSLYWYRQALGQGPEFLTYFNYEAQQDKSGLPNDRFSAERPEGSISTLTIQRTEQRDSAMYRCASNLRDRVQETQYFGPGTRLLVL.

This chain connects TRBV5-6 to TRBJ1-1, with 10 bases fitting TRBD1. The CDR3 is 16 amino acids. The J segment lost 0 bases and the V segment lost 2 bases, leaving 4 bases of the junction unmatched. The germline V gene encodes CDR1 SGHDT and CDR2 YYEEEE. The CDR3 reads CASSFPGQGLNTEAFF. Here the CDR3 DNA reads TGTGCCAGCAGCTTCCCGGGACAGGGGCTGAACACTGAAGCTTTCTTT.

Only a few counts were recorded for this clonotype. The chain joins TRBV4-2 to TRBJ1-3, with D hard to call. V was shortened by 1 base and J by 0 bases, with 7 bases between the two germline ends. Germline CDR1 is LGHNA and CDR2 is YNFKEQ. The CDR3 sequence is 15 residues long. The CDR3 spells CASSQAGYSGNTIYF. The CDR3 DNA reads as TGTGCCAGCAGCCAAGCAGGATACTCTGGAAACACCATATATTTT.

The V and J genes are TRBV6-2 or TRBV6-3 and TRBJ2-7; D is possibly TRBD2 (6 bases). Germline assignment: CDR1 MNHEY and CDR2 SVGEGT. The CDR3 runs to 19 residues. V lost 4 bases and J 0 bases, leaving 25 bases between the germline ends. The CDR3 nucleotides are TGTGCCAGCAGTTCCTCGTCGCGCGGGGCCTCTATCCTCTCCTACGAGCAGTACTTC. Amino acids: CASSSSSRGASILSYEQYF.

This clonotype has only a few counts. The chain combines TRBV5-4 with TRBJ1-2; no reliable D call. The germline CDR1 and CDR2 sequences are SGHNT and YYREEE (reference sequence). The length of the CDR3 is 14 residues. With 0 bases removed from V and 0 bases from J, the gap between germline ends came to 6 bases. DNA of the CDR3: TGTGCCAGCAGCTTGGGGTCAGCTAACTATGGCTACACCTTC. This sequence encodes CASSLGSANYGYTF. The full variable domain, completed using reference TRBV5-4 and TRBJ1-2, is ETGVTQSPTHLIKTRGQQVTLRCSSQSGHNTVSWYQQALGQGPQFIFQYYREEENGRGNFPPRFSGLQFPNYSSELNVNALELDDSALYLCASSLGSANYGYTFGSGTRLTVV.

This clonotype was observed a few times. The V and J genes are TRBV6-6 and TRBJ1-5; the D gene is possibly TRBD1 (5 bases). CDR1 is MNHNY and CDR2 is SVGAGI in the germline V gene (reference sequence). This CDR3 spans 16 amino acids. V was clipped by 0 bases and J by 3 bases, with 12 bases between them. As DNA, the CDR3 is TGTGCCAGCAGTTACTCGAGGGGTCGGGACAATCAGCCCCAGCATTTT. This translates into CASSYSRGRDNQPQHF.

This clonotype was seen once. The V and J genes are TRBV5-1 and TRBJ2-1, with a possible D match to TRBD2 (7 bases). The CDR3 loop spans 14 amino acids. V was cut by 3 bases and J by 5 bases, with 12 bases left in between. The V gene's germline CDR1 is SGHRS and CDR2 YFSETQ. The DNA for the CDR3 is TGCGCCAGCAGCTGGGGGGGGGGCGACAATGAGCAGTTCTTC. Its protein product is CASSWGGGDNEQFF.

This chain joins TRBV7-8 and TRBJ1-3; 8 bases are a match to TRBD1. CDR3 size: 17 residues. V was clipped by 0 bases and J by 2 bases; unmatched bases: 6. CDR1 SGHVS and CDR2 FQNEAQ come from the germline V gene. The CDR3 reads CASSLATGTGTGNTIYF. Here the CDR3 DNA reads TGTGCCAGCAGCTTAGCAACCGGGACAGGAACTGGAAACACCATATATTTT.

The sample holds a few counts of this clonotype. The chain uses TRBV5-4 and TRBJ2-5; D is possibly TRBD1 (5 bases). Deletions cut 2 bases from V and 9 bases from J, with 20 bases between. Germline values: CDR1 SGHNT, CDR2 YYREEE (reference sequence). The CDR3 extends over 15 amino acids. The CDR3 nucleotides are TGTGCCAGCAGCTTAGATGTCCCAGGGAAAGGGGCCCAGTACTTC. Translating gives CASSLDVPGKGAQYF.

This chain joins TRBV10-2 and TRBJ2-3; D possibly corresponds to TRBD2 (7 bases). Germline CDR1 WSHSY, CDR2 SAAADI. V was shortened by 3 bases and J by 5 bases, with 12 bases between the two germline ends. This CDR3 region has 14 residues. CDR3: CASSDWGGGDTQYF. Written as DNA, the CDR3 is TGCGCCAGCAGTGATTGGGGGGGCGGAGATACGCAGTATTTT.

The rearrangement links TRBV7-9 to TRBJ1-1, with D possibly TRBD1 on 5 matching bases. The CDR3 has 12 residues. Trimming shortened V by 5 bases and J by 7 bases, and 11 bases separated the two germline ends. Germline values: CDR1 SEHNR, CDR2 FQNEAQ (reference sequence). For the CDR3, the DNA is TGTGCCAGCAGCAAATATACAGGTGAAGCTTTCTTT. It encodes CASSKYTGEAFF.

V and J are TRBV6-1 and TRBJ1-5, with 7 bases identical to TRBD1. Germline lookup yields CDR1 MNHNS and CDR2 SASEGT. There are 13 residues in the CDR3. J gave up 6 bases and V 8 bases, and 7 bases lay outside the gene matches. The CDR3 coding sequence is TGTGCCAGCGGCGACAGGGCACTTCAGCCCCAGCATTTT. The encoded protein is CASGDRALQPQHF.

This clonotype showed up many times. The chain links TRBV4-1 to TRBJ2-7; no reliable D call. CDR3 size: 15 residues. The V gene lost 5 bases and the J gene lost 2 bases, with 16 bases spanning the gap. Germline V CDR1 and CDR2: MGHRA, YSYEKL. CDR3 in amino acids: CASSSTLDWAYEQYF. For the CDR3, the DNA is TGCGCCAGCAGCTCAACACTCGACTGGGCCTACGAGCAGTACTTC.

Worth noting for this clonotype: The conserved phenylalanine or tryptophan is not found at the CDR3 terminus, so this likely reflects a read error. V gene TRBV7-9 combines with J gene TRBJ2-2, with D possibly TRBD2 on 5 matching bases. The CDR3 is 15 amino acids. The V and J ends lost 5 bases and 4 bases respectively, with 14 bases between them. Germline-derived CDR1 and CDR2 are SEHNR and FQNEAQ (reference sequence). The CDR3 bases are TGTGCCAGCAGCCTGGGTCTACGGGGCACCGGGGAGCTGTTTTTG. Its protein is CASSLGLRGTGELFL.